Listed below are T cell receptor beta chains from one sample, sequenced in a study of shared clonotypes between healthy human individuals. Sequencing was performed with immunoSEQ multiplex PCR; in TCRdb, only in-frame clones are kept and a portion is missing. The data show 2 million to 2.5 million clones, with under 95% seen just once and 0.3% to 0.4% held by the top ten. What was sequenced was naive CD4+ T cells from PBMCs. The receptors were gathered from a man younger than 35 in good health. Some clones in this sample may be carry-over from other donors' samples. CDR3s include the opening cysteine and the closing phenylalanine or tryptophan. The order of the fields is V gene, J gene, clone size, D gene, CDR3 protein, CDR3 DNA. A D gene is named only where the DNA matches it firmly. The size field is filled for only some rows; it gives once, few, many or a size class.

TRBV18,TRBJ2-2,once,TRBD1,CASSPSPGQGANTGELFF,TGTGCCAGCTCACCTTCCCCGGGACAGGGGGCGAACACCGGGGAGCTGTTTTTT
TRBV7-2,TRBJ2-4,.,TRBD2,CASSLNSGRTLAKNIQYF,TGTGCCAGCAGCTTGAACAGCGGGAGGACTTTAGCCAAAAACATTCAGTACTTC
TRBV4-2,TRBJ2-7,.,TRBD2,CASSQIIAGGPSEQYF,TGTGCCAGCAGCCAAATAATAGCGGGAGGGCCCTCCGAGCAGTACTTC
TRBV5-6,TRBJ2-1,.,TRBD2,CASSSGLAYNEQFF,TGTGCCAGCAGCTCGGGACTAGCGTACAATGAGCAGTTCTTC
TRBV9,TRBJ2-2,.,TRBD1,CASSGLTGGRGELFF,TGTGCCAGCAGCGGACTTACAGGGGGCCGCGGGGAGCTGTTTTTT
TRBV6-5,TRBJ2-7,.,TRBD1,CASSRGTVTYEQYF,TGTGCCAGCAGTAGGGGGACAGTAACCTACGAGCAGTACTTC
TRBV5-4,TRBJ2-2,.,TRBD1,CASSPRQGSAITGELFF,TGTGCCAGCAGCCCGAGACAGGGGAGCGCGATTACCGGGGAGCTGTTTTTT
TRBV5-8,TRBJ1-5,.,.,CASSLVWAQPQHF,TGTGCCAGCAGCTTGGTTTGGGCTCAGCCCCAGCATTTT
TRBV10-3,TRBJ1-1,few,.,CAISESKGRAEAFF,TGTGCCATCAGTGAGTCGAAGGGACGGGCTGAAGCTTTCTTT
TRBV2,TRBJ2-7,once,TRBD2,CASSGLAGGAYEQYF,TGTGCCAGCAGTGGACTAGCGGGGGGGGCCTACGAGCAGTACTTC
TRBV5-1,TRBJ2-1,once,.,CASSGSLNEQFF,TGCGCCAGCAGCGGGTCCCTCAATGAGCAGTTCTTC